This T cell receptor (beta chain) was documented in a study of quantifying T cell responses using KT2 cells (dated by TCRdb to 2015 to 2018). Concerning the study at large: RNA was DNase-treated and reverse transcribed with TCR alpha and beta constant-region primers, mostly using SuperScript III. Under optimum conditions, the T4 ligation step was estimated to exceed 8% efficiency. To prevent over-amplification, PCR2 was performed as a SYBR Green qPCR and halted at a predetermined fluorescence threshold.

To test the sensitivity and accuracy of the pipeline, known numbers of KT2, a T cell clone whose TCR had already been sequenced, were spiked into unfractionated PBMC. A range of KT2-to-PBMC ratios was set up by mixing KT2 cells into a fixed number of PBMC. The library came from UMI-ligation and nested PCR. Using T4 RNA ligase 1, a single-stranded oligonucleotide bearing the Illumina SP2 sequence plus a UMI was ligated onto the 3' end of the cDNA. PCR1 was run for approximately 4 cycles (98 degrees C for 15 s, 69 degrees C for 30 s, 72 degrees C for 40 s), and an equimolar mix of RC1.1 and RC1.2, covering TRBC1 and TRBC2, was used as the beta primer. From PCR2 onward, TCR alpha and beta chains were processed separately, with sample indices and Illumina adaptors added. The UMI comprised 12 random nucleotides, as two hexamers separated by a spacer, placed after an 8-base spacer. Sequencing was done on an Illumina MiSeq using v2 2x251 paired-end chemistry, usually with over 10 samples per run. PhiX DNA was added at about 4.5-7% to each sequencing library so that diversity was increased. Under the source paper's analysis protocol: The raw reads were converted into FASTQ with bcl2fastq and then demultiplexed by dual indices with Demultiplexor. V and J genes were assigned by Decombinator through tag matching, with a single base-pair mismatch being allowed. Using UMIs, Collapsinator corrected both sequencing errors and the frequency errors that come from PCR heterogeneity. Decombinator identifiers were converted to nucleotide sequence by CDR3Translator, the sequences were translated to amino acids, and CDR3 was extracted using C- and N-terminal motifs. A cluster of KT2 sequences that shared one unique molecular identifier was counted as a single distinct KT2 TCR. TCRdb redid the processing of the public reads, applying fastp at Q25 and MiXCR, and retained in-frame beta chains. When rows share a CDR3 protein, they turn into one entry using the most common DNA and genes. TCRdb's processing, not the authors' own work, is the source of the V and J calls. Here the sample has just under 50,000 distinct CDR3 sequences; under 14% occur a single time. The ten largest make up 10% of the sample.

Sequences MNHEY (CDR1) and SVGAGI (CDR2) are obtained from the germline V gene. The CDR3, from cysteine to phenylalanine, totals 14 residues. Solely the CDR3 DNA is kept, with 42 bases framed from the first base. Trimming at the junction amounts to 2 bases on V and 4 bases on J, and the germline ends lie 11 bases apart. The study at large found these results: Saturation in the detection of KT2 sequences was observed at very high KT2 spike-in numbers. Counts of KT2 alpha and beta sequences scaled linearly with input KT2 cell number over several orders of magnitude. The study did not include a side-by-side comparison of this pipeline with other TCR sequencing techniques. KT2 sequences were detected down to the lowest spike-in tested, about one KT2 cell per 100,000 PBMC.

Comment on this clonotype: Its target antigen remains unknown. Base qualities are missing; no much larger clone stands one base away.

This chain is built from TRBV6-5 and TRBJ1-1; a tentative D call is TRBD1 (6 bases match). Input material: PBMCs spiked with cells of the T cell clone KT2. The clonotype comes from a human donor. The sequence in DNA is TGTGCCAGCAGTTACACGGGGGCAAGCACTGAAGCTTTCTTT. It is translated as CASSYTGASTEAFF.